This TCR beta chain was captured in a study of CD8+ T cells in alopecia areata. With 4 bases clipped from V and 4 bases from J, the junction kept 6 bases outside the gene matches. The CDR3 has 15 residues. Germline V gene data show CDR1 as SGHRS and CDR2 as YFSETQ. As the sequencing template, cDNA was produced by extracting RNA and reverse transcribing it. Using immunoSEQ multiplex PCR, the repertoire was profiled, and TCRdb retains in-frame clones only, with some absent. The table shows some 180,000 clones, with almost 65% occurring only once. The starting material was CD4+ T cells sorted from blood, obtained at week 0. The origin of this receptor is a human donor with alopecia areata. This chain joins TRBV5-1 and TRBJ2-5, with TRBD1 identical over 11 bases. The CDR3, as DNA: TGCGCCAGCAGCGGCCCGGGACAGGGGGTAGAGACCCAGTACTTC. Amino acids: CASSGPGQGVETQYF.